One sample yielded the 11 T cell receptor beta chains listed below, sequenced in a study of CD8+CD57+ T cells in acquired aplastic anemia. Profiling of TCR beta VDJ combinations and CDR3 sequences used genomic DNA as template. MiXCR was run by TCRdb on the reads, yielding one entry per CDR3 protein. Of around 180,000 distinct CDR3 sequences in the sample, about 60% are singletons; the top ten hold roughly 42%. Material: sorted CD4+, CD8+, or CD8+CD57+ T cells (not recorded which) from PBMCs. Receptors were obtained from a human donor in good health.

This clonotype showed up just a few times. The CDR3 DNA sequence: TGTGCCAGCAGCTTTTGGGGGTCCTACGAGCAGTACTTC. This encodes CASSFWGSYEQYF. The V gene is TRBV5-6, the J gene TRBJ2-7, with D perhaps matching TRBD1 or TRBD2 (5 bases each). V shed 2 bases and J shed 1 base, with 7 bases lying between them. CDR3 length: 13 amino acids. Germline V lookup: CDR1 SGHDT, CDR2 YYEEEE. Looking up the rest from reference TRBV5-6 and TRBJ2-7 gives the full variable domain: DAGVTQSPTHLIKTRGQQVTLRCSPKSGHDTVSWYQQALGQGPQFIFQYYEEEERQRGNFPDRFSGHQFPNYSSELNVNALLLGDSALYLCASSFWGSYEQYFGPGTRLTVT.

This clonotype was seen a single time. V gene TRBV19 combines with J gene TRBJ1-3; D may be TRBD1 (5 bases). Trimming took 8 bases from V and 0 from J, leaving 8 bases between them. Per germline, CDR1 LNHDA and CDR2 SQIVND (reference sequence). The CDR3 spans 13 residues. The CDR3 nucleotides read TGTGCCAGTCGACAGCTCTCTGGAAACACCATATATTTT. Protein: CASRQLSGNTIYF.

This clonotype was seen many times. This chain joins TRBV29-1 and TRBJ2-2, with D possibly being TRBD1 (5 bases). CDR1 is SQVTM and CDR2 is ANQGSEA in the germline V gene. The CDR3 is made up of 13 amino acids. V lost 7 bases and J lost 3, with 12 bases in between. The chain's CDR3 is CSAAGYYTGELFF. As DNA, the CDR3 is TGCAGCGCTGCAGGGTATTACACCGGGGAGCTGTTTTTT.

This clonotype was seen once. A read error may account for a junction end that differs from germline. The chain has TRBV10-3 and TRBJ2-2; TRBD1 aligns across 8 bases. This CDR3 spans 15 amino acids. Germline assignment: CDR1 ENHRY and CDR2 SYGVKD. The CDR3, as DNA: TGTGCCATCAGTGCTGGACAGGGAGTCACCGGGGAGCTGCTTTTT. This gives the protein CAISAGQGVTGELLF.

This clonotype occurred a few times. The V and J genes are TRBV2 and TRBJ2-5; D might be TRBD2 (6 bases). Germline CDR1 SNHLY, CDR2 FYNNEI. Trimming removed 6 bases from V and 4 bases from J, with 6 bases in between. This CDR3 is 11 amino acids long. The CDR3 nucleotides read TGTGCCAGCAGGGGGGGAGAGACCCAGTACTTC. This sequence encodes CASRGGETQYF.

A note on this clonotype: Sequence at one end of the junction differs from germline and may be a read error. The rearrangement joins TRBV7-2 to TRBJ1-2; D is uncertain. CDR1 and CDR2 from the germline V gene are SGHTA and FQGNSA. This CDR3 region has 11 residues. The CDR3 region has the DNA TGTGCCAGCAGCCTACCTCCGATCCCATACTTC. The encoded protein is CASSLPPIPYF.

The chain links TRBV20-1 to TRBJ2-5, with 13 positions matching TRBD2. Germline loops: CDR1 DFQATT, CDR2 SNEGSKA (reference sequence). V gave up 1 base and J gave up 4 bases; unmatched junction bases: 3. The CDR3 spans 15 residues. This chain's CDR3 is CSARGTSGSSETQYF. The CDR3, as DNA: TGCAGTGCTAGAGGGACTAGCGGGAGTTCAGAGACCCAGTACTTC.

V gene TRBV6-5 combines with J gene TRBJ1-4, with D perhaps TRBD1 (5 bases). V lost 5 bases to trimming and J lost 10 bases, with 17 bases between them. The CDR3 loop spans 14 amino acids. Germline V gene data show CDR1 as MNHEY and CDR2 as SVGAGI. The CDR3 is CASSPTGNYGKLFF. The CDR3 DNA follows: TGTGCCAGCAGTCCTACAGGAAACTATGGAAAACTGTTTTTT.

J is TRBJ2-2 and V is TRBV20-1; TRBD2 matches 10 bases. The germline V gene encodes CDR1 DFQATT and CDR2 SNEGSKA (reference sequence). V was pared by 2 bases and J by 0 bases, with 3 bases of the junction left unmatched. This CDR3 comprises 16 residues. The chain's CDR3 is CSARLAGASNTGELFF. Here the CDR3 DNA reads TGCAGTGCTAGACTAGCGGGAGCCTCGAACACCGGGGAGCTGTTTTTT.

V usage is TRBV20-1 and J usage is TRBJ2-3; 9 bases fit TRBD1. The CDR3 is made up of 15 amino acids. Germline values: CDR1 DFQATT, CDR2 SNEGSKA (reference sequence). Trimming cost V 5 bases and J 1 base; bases outside gene matches: 7. CDR3 region: CSAPSHRGRTDTQYF. The CDR3 DNA follows: TGCAGTGCTCCGTCCCACAGGGGGCGCACAGATACGCAGTATTTT.

V and J are TRBV5-1 and TRBJ2-7, with D hard to call. Trimming left V 0 bases short and J 4 bases short, with 11 bases between. Germline CDR1 reads SGHRS; CDR2 reads YFSETQ. CDR3 size: 14 residues. The CDR3 region has the DNA TGCGCCAGCAGCTTGGCCACCTCAGGATACGAGCAGTACTTC. It is translated as CASSLATSGYEQYF.